One and the same sample provided the 18 T cell receptor beta chains below, sequenced in a study of vaccination effects on CD4 cells after COVID-19. Antigens for these TCRs are unknown. The ViraFEST assay expanded antigen-specific CD4+ T cells with viral peptide pools before sequencing. The culture ran for 10 days before CD4+ T cells were isolated. All study participants received two doses of BNT162b2 or mRNA-1273 vaccine. The assay was immunoSEQ multiplex PCR, and TCRdb's table has in-frame clones only and misses some. Of some 30,000 clones detected, roughly 67% appear once; the ten largest clones hold approximately 8.7%. The sequencing used CD4+ T cells from PBMCs cultured with SARS-CoV-2 spike peptides, collected after COVID-19 vaccination. Source of these receptors: a human donor who received a COVID-19 vaccine.

Only a few counts were recorded for this clone. The chain employs TRBV20-1 and TRBJ1-1; 9 bases are shared with TRBD1. Losses at the gene ends were 3 bases for V and 0 bases for J; bases not matched to a gene: 8. Per germline, CDR1 DFQATT and CDR2 SNEGSKA (reference sequence). This CDR3 is built from 16 residues. Here the CDR3 DNA reads TGCAGTGCTAGTCACAGGGACAGGGTCGTGAACACTGAAGCTTTCTTT. It codes for CSASHRDRVVNTEAFF.

This clone occurred once. The rearrangement links TRBV5-4 to TRBJ2-2; 7 nucleotides match TRBD1. V was pared by 2 bases and J by 6 bases, with 13 bases of the junction left unmatched. This CDR3 has 17 residues. The V gene's germline CDR1 is SGHNT and CDR2 YYREEE (reference sequence). The CDR3 loop is CASSLPTGRADAGELFF. The CDR3 DNA is TGTGCCAGCAGCTTACCGACAGGGCGGGCCGATGCCGGGGAGCTGTTTTTT.

There are a few counts of this clone. The chain is built from TRBV10-2 and TRBJ2-7; D may be TRBD1 or TRBD2 (6 bases each). This CDR3 has 18 residues. The V end was cut by 2 bases, the J end by 0 bases, with 20 bases between. The germline gives CDR1 WSHSY, CDR2 SAAADI. CDR3 amino acids: CASSESGGGERGSYEQYF. The CDR3 DNA is TGCGCCAGCAGTGAGAGTGGAGGGGGAGAGAGAGGCTCCTACGAGCAGTACTTC.

This clone was seen more than once but under ten times. The chain recombines TRBV12-5 with TRBJ1-5; 8 nucleotides agree with TRBD1. The germline V gene encodes CDR1 LGHNT and CDR2 FRNRAP. The V gene end was trimmed by 5 bases and the J gene end by 2 bases; junction bases not matched to a gene: 8. This CDR3 comprises 16 residues. The CDR3 protein is CASGRWTGPGNQPQHF. In DNA form, the CDR3 reads TGTGCTAGTGGTAGGTGGACAGGGCCCGGCAATCAGCCCCAGCATTTT.

The chain combines TRBV11-1 with TRBJ2-3; D gene unclear. Germline V CDR1 and CDR2: SGHAT, FQDESV (reference sequence). V lost 4 bases and J 0 bases, leaving 8 bases between the germline ends. The CDR3 consists of 14 residues. The DNA of the CDR3 is TGTGCCAGCAGCTCCCAAGCGAGCACAGATACGCAGTATTTT. It encodes CASSSQASTDTQYF. Full variable domain (rest looked up from reference TRBV11-1 and TRBJ2-3): EAEVAQSPRYKITEKSQAVAFWCDPISGHATLYWYRQILGQGPELLVQFQDESVVDDSQLPKDRFSAERLKGVDSTLKIQPAELGDSAMYLCASSSQASTDTQYFGPGTRLTVL.

The chain employs TRBV2 and TRBJ2-3; a weak D match, TRBD2 (5 bases). V was cut by 2 bases and J by 1 base, with 13 bases left in between. The germline gives CDR1 SNHLY, CDR2 FYNNEI. This CDR3 has 16 residues. The CDR3 DNA is TGTGCCAGCAGTGAATCGGCTAGCCGGCGCACAGATACGCAGTATTTT. This encodes CASSESASRRTDTQYF. The whole variable domain, remainder taken from reference TRBV2 and TRBJ2-3, is EPEVTQTPSHQVTQMGQEVILRCVPISNHLYFYWYRQILGQKVEFLVSFYNNEISEKSEIFDDQFSVERPDGSNFTLKIRSTKLEDSAMYFCASSESASRRTDTQYFGPGTRLTVL.

For the CDR3, the DNA is TGTGCCAGCAAAGAAAGTCGGACAGGGGCCCCCGAGCAGTACTTC. Its translation: CASKESRTGAPEQYF. This chain uses TRBV2 with TRBJ2-7; 9 nucleotides line up with TRBD1. The CDR3 covers 15 residues. CDR1 is SNHLY and CDR2 is FYNNEI in the germline V gene. The J segment lost 6 bases and the V segment lost 7 bases, leaving 13 bases of the junction unmatched.

This clone was observed once. The chain combines TRBV6-2 or TRBV6-3 with TRBJ2-5; 10 nucleotides match TRBD1. Germline V gene lookup returns CDR1 MNHEY and CDR2 SVGEGT. The junction had 8 bases not matched to a gene; V was cut back by 5 bases and J by 5 bases. This CDR3 spans 15 amino acids. The CDR3 DNA reads as TGTGCCAGCAGTACCCGGGACAGGGGACGGGAGACCCAGTACTTC. Protein sequence: CASSTRDRGRETQYF.

This clone has more than one count but fewer than ten. The chain links TRBV2 to TRBJ2-2; 9 bases align to TRBD1. Germline V gives CDR1 SNHLY, CDR2 FYNNEI. The V and J ends lost 3 bases and 5 bases, in that order; junction bases with no gene match: 4. The CDR3 is 15 residues long. CDR3 DNA: TGTGCCAGCAGTGACGGACAGGGGATTACCGGGGAGCTGTTTTTT. Its protein is CASSDGQGITGELFF.

The V gene is TRBV6-4, the J gene TRBJ2-2; D is unclear. From germline, CDR1 is MRHNA and CDR2 SNTAGT. The CDR3 has 14 amino acids. V gave up 3 bases and J gave up 1 base, with 6 bases separating them. CDR3 sequence reads: CASSEVGNTGELFF. CDR3 DNA sequence: TGTGCCAGCAGTGAGGTTGGGAACACCGGGGAGCTGTTTTTT.

This clone has more than one count but fewer than ten. The rearrangement links TRBV25-1 to TRBJ2-1; 12 bases line up with TRBD2. This CDR3 has 15 amino acids. Germline CDR1 is MGHDK and CDR2 is SYGVNS. Losses at the gene ends were 2 bases for V and 9 bases for J; bases not matched to a gene: 5. CDR3 nucleotide sequence: TGTGCCAGCAGTGAACCTAGCGGGGGGGCAGGTGAGCAGTTCTTC. This gives the protein CASSEPSGGAGEQFF.

The chain employs TRBV19 and TRBJ2-7; TRBD2 matches at 13 bases. The CDR3 runs to 17 residues. In germline, CDR1 is LNHDA, CDR2 SQIVND (reference sequence). The V and J ends lost 5 bases and 4 bases, in that order; junction bases with no gene match: 11. The CDR3: CASSSPTSGRTSYEQYF. Here the CDR3 DNA reads TGTGCCAGTAGTTCCCCGACTAGCGGGAGGACTTCGTACGAGCAGTACTTC.

The chain carries TRBV5-6 and TRBJ2-3; 13 bases match TRBD2. The germline CDR1 and CDR2 sequences are SGHDT and YYEEEE. The CDR3 consists of 15 residues. The V segment lost 4 bases and the J segment 6 bases; nucleotides outside the gene matches: 5. CDR3 amino acids: CASSLLTSGRDTQYF. The CDR3 coding sequence is TGTGCCAGCAGCCTACTGACTAGCGGGAGGGATACGCAGTATTTT.

The V gene is TRBV7-8, the J gene TRBJ2-6; 7 bases align to TRBD1. The junction had 6 bases not matched to a gene; V was cut back by 7 bases and J by 0 bases. This CDR3 has 16 amino acids. From germline, CDR1 is SGHVS and CDR2 FQNEAQ. This CDR3 reads CASTPGQSSGANVLTF. CDR3 DNA: TGTGCCAGCACCCCGGGACAGAGCTCTGGGGCCAACGTCCTGACTTTC.

V is TRBV5-4 and J is TRBJ1-1, with 7 bases matching TRBD1. Trimming took 0 bases from V and 1 from J; bases not matched to a gene: 0. The CDR3 contains 14 residues. Germline V lookup: CDR1 SGHNT, CDR2 YYREEE (reference sequence). CDR3 DNA sequence: TGTGCCAGCAGCTTGGACAGGGGGAACACTGAAGCTTTCTTT. Encoded protein: CASSLDRGNTEAFF.

This clone was seen only once. This chain links TRBV6-5 with TRBJ2-7, with 8 bases that match TRBD1. This CDR3 comprises 14 residues. With V trimmed by 8 bases and J by 4 bases, 10 bases remained unmatched. Germline assignment: CDR1 MNHEY and CDR2 SVGAGI. The CDR3 DNA sequence: TGTGCCAGCCGGCTCTCGACAGGGGTATACGAGCAGTACTTC. Translation: CASRLSTGVYEQYF.

This clone came up a few times. The rearrangement links TRBV24-1 to TRBJ1-2; D is uncertain. The V end was cut by 4 bases, the J end by 0 bases, with 8 bases between. Germline assignment: CDR1 KGHDR and CDR2 SFDVKD. The CDR3 totals 14 residues. This CDR3 is CATSDPTTNYGYTF. CDR3 in DNA: TGTGCCACCAGTGACCCGACAACTAACTATGGCTACACCTTC.

CDR3 nucleotides: TGCAGCGTTGAAGATTCGGTTGGCTACTCCTACGAGCAGTACTTC. Encoded protein: CSVEDSVGYSYEQYF. The gene calls are TRBV29-1 and TRBJ2-7; D ambiguous. V lost 0 bases to trimming and J lost 0 bases, with 12 bases between them. Germline CDR1 reads SQVTM; CDR2 reads ANQGSEA. The CDR3 has 15 residues.